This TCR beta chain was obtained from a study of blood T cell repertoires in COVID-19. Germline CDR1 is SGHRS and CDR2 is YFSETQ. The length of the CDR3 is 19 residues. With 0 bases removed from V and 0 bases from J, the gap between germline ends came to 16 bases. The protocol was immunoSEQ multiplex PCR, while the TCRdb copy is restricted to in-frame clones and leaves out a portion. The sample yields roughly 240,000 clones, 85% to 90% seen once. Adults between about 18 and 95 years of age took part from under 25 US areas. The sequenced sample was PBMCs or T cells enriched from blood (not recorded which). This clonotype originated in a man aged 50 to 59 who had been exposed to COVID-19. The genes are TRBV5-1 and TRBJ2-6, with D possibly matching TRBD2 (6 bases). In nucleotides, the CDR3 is TGCGCCAGCAGCTTGGGGGAGAGGCGGGGACTCTCTGGGGCCAACGTCCTGACTTTC. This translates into CASSLGERRGLSGANVLTF.